A single sample is the source of the 8 T cell receptor beta chains below, sequenced in a study of neoadjuvant anti-PD-1 for oral cavity cancer. Stated time point: after neoadjuvant nivolumab, at surgical resection. Repertoires were generated with immunoSEQ multiplex PCR, while TCRdb's copy carries only in-frame clones and drops some. Of some 14,000 clones in the sample, 70% to 75% are singletons; the top ten hold under 3%. The sequencing here drew on PBMCs, taken after nivolumab (anti-PD-1) treatment. The receptors shown here come from a person between 40 and 79 years old with oral cavity squamous cell carcinoma.

The rearrangement uses TRBV7-9 and TRBJ2-1, with no clear D. This CDR3 has 16 amino acids. The V gene's germline CDR1 is SEHNR and CDR2 FQNEAQ (reference sequence). Deletions cut 4 bases from V and 4 bases from J, with 17 bases between. In DNA, the CDR3 is TGTGCCAGCAGCTCGCAAGACGGCACCAAGTACAATGAGCAGTTCTTC. It specifies CASSSQDGTKYNEQFF.

This chain connects TRBV27 to TRBJ2-7, with TRBD1 matching 7 bases. CDR1 and CDR2 from the germline V gene are MNHEY and SMNVEV (reference sequence). J gave up 2 bases and V 5 bases, and 6 bases lay outside the gene matches. The CDR3 is 14 amino acids. The CDR3 sequence is CASSVGTEAYEQYF. The CDR3 region has the DNA TGTGCCAGCAGTGTCGGGACAGAAGCCTACGAGCAGTACTTC.

The rearrangement joins TRBV7-3 to TRBJ1-1; perhaps TRBD1 as D (5 bases). Germline CDR1 SGHTA, CDR2 FQGTGA. Trimming pared 5 bases from V and 8 bases from J, leaving 18 bases between. The CDR3 consists of 14 residues. CDR3 sequence (DNA): TGTGCCAGCAGCCTAGACGGGAGTTGGGGGGAAGCTTTCTTT. This codes for CASSLDGSWGEAFF.

The chain combines TRBV7-8 with TRBJ2-5, with D tentatively TRBD1 (6 bases). With 6 bases removed from V and 4 bases from J, the gap between germline ends came to 18 bases. Germline values: CDR1 SGHVS, CDR2 FQNEAQ. This CDR3 is built from 15 residues. Here the CDR3 DNA reads TGTGCCAGCAGATTCACAGGGATGGGGGCAGAGACCCAGTACTTC. The encoded protein is CASRFTGMGAETQYF.

The chain uses TRBV2 and TRBJ1-2, with D maybe TRBD1 (5 bases). Germline values: CDR1 SNHLY, CDR2 FYNNEI. The CDR3 runs 13 residues. Trimming took off 6 bases at V and 6 bases at J, with 14 bases between the two ends. The chain's CDR3 is CASRRETVNGYTF. DNA for the CDR3: TGTGCCAGCAGGAGGGAGACAGTTAATGGCTACACCTTC.

This clone turned up a few times. V and J are TRBV5-1 and TRBJ1-6; D possibly corresponds to TRBD1 (6 bases). The V and J ends lost 4 bases and 10 bases respectively, with 18 bases between them. Germline V gene sequence: CDR1 SGHRS, CDR2 YFSETQ. This CDR3 is 15 amino acids long. The CDR3 coding sequence is TGCGCCAGCAGCCCCCGTGAGGGGGAGGGATCACCCCTCCACTTT. It encodes CASSPREGEGSPLHF.

This clone was counted a few times. This sequence joins TRBV30 and TRBJ1-4; D call uncertain. The CDR3 consists of 17 residues. V was clipped by 3 bases and J by 0 bases, with 17 bases between them. The germline gives CDR1 GTSNPN, CDR2 SVGIG (reference sequence). CDR3 in DNA: TGTGCCTGGAGATTCCCCGACGCTCACCCAACTAATGAAAAACTGTTTTTT. Encoded protein: CAWRFPDAHPTNEKLFF.

There are a few counts of this clone. V and J are TRBV19 and TRBJ2-2; tentative D call: TRBD1 (5 bases). Germline V gene data show CDR1 as LNHDA and CDR2 as SQIVND (reference sequence). V lost 10 bases and J lost 2, with 14 bases in between. This CDR3 has 14 amino acids. CDR3 nucleotides: TGTGCCACCACAGGTTCTCACAACACCGGGGAGCTGTTTTTT. Amino acid sequence: CATTGSHNTGELFF.